The 17 T cell receptor beta chains reported below all come from one sample, sequenced in a study of T cell responses to AZD1222 COVID-19 vaccine. Clones were sequenced by immunoSEQ multiplex PCR, and TCRdb holds only the in-frame ones, with some missing. Among under 150,000 clones listed, 80% to 95% were seen once. Sample: peripheral blood, taken 28 days after the second AZD1222 dose. Receptors originate from an adult who received the AZD1222 COVID-19 vaccine.

The chain combines TRBV7-2 with TRBJ2-7; D call uncertain. There are 13 residues in the CDR3. Between the trimmed V and J ends, which lost 1 base and 2 bases, there was a span of 6 bases. Germline values: CDR1 SGHTA, CDR2 FQGNSA. This CDR3 is CASSLGLAYEQYF. The DNA for the CDR3 is TGTGCCAGCAGCTTAGGGTTAGCCTACGAGCAGTACTTC.

The J gene is TRBJ2-3, the V gene TRBV28; no definite D call. Germline CDR1 MDHEN, CDR2 SYDVKM. This CDR3 region has 13 residues. V dropped 8 bases and J dropped 0 bases, with 9 bases sitting between them. CDR3: CASGDTSTDTQYF. The CDR3 DNA reads as TGTGCCAGCGGGGATACTAGCACAGATACGCAGTATTTT.

This clone was seen only a few times. The chain has TRBV3-1 (or the pseudogene TRBV3-2) and TRBJ1-3; the D is unclear. Trimming removed 0 bases at V and 0 bases at J, with 12 bases between. Germline CDR1 LGHDT, CDR2 YNNKEL (reference sequence). This CDR3 region has 17 residues. Written as DNA, the CDR3 is TGTGCCAGCAGCCAAGATGTTTCCAGCCCCTCTGGAAACACCATATATTTT. This encodes CASSQDVSSPSGNTIYF.

The sample holds a few counts of this clone. J is TRBJ1-6 and V is TRBV30; no clear D. This CDR3 is 14 amino acids long. Germline-derived CDR1 and CDR2 are GTSNPN and SVGIG (reference sequence). V lost 2 bases and J lost 9, with 14 bases in between. CDR3 DNA: TGTGCCTGGAGTTCGGCAGTCTCCAGTTCACCCCTCCACTTT. It specifies CAWSSAVSSSPLHF.

The chain has TRBV5-6 and TRBJ1-5; no reliable D call. Germline loops: CDR1 SGHDT, CDR2 YYEEEE. This CDR3 comprises 15 residues. V was shortened by 3 bases and J by 4 bases, with 14 bases between the two germline ends. The CDR3 DNA follows: TGTGCCAGCAGCTACAGAGGAACGACTAATCAGCCCCAGCATTTT. Its translation is CASSYRGTTNQPQHF.

V gene TRBV18 combines with J gene TRBJ2-3; TRBD1 might be the D (6 bases). This CDR3 spans 15 amino acids. CDR1 is KGHSH, CDR2 LQKENI, per germline. V dropped 6 bases and J dropped 0 bases, with 13 bases sitting between them. Here the CDR3 DNA reads TGTGCCAGCTCCGATAGTGGACAGAGCACAGATACGCAGTATTTT. Translated, it gives CASSDSGQSTDTQYF.

The rearrangement links TRBV6-5 to TRBJ2-7; 10 bases fit TRBD1. CDR1 and CDR2 (germline): MNHEY, SVGAGI. J lost 2 bases, V lost 5 bases, and 6 bases had no gene match. The CDR3 length is 15 residues. In nucleotides, the CDR3 is TGTGCCAGCAGTAGACTTGGGACAGGGGCCTACGAGCAGTACTTC. As protein: CASSRLGTGAYEQYF.

This sequence joins TRBV28 and TRBJ1-2; D is undetermined. The CDR3 is made up of 17 amino acids. Trimming took 4 bases from V and 8 from J, leaving 26 bases between them. The germline CDR1 and CDR2 sequences are MDHEN and SYDVKM. In DNA, the CDR3 is TGTGCCAGCAGTTCCAACGCCCCGGGCCTGTCACGATCGGGCTACACCTTC. Its translation: CASSSNAPGLSRSGYTF.

The rearrangement joins TRBV28 to TRBJ2-7; D is uncertain. The ends were cut back, 5 bases at V and 0 bases at J, with 8 bases in the middle. Germline values: CDR1 MDHEN, CDR2 SYDVKM. This CDR3 has 13 residues. The chain's CDR3 is CASSPDNSYEQYF. The CDR3 nucleotides are TGTGCCAGCAGTCCCGACAACTCCTACGAGCAGTACTTC.

The J gene is TRBJ2-5, the V gene TRBV25-1; 8 nucleotides agree with TRBD2. The CDR3 loop spans 15 amino acids. Trimming at V came to 2 bases and at J to 4 bases, leaving 6 bases not matched to a gene. CDR1 and CDR2 (germline): MGHDK, SYGVNS. CDR3: CASSELYAGGETQYF. CDR3 in DNA: TGTGCCAGCAGTGAACTTTACGCGGGAGGAGAGACCCAGTACTTC.

This chain links TRBV7-9 with TRBJ2-1; D gene ambiguous. From germline, CDR1 is SEHNR and CDR2 FQNEAQ (reference sequence). The V gene lost 2 bases and the J gene lost 7 bases, with 9 bases spanning the gap. The CDR3 is made up of 13 amino acids. The CDR3 bases are TGTGCCAGCAGCTTACTGCTCGAGAATGAGCAGTTCTTC. Amino acid sequence: CASSLLLENEQFF.

This chain connects TRBV9 to TRBJ1-4; weak D call: TRBD1 (5 bases). CDR1 is SGDLS and CDR2 is YYNGEE in the germline V gene. The CDR3 extends over 14 amino acids. V was pared by 3 bases and J by 4 bases, with 10 bases between. The CDR3 bases are TGTGCCAGCAGCGGCTGGGACGGTAATGAAAAACTGTTTTTT. Its protein product is CASSGWDGNEKLFF.

This chain links TRBV5-6 with TRBJ1-2; no clear D. CDR1 and CDR2 from the germline V gene are SGHDT and YYEEEE. Trimming removed 0 bases at V and 5 bases at J, with 2 bases between. CDR3 length: 11 amino acids. The CDR3 DNA sequence: TGTGCCAGCAGCTTGGGGTATGGCTACACCTTC. Translated, it gives CASSLGYGYTF.

This sequence joins TRBV6-6 and TRBJ1-1; 8 bases are shared with TRBD1. CDR1 and CDR2 (germline): MNHNY, SVGAGI (reference sequence). V gave up 2 bases and J gave up 11 bases; unmatched junction bases: 7. This CDR3 is 13 amino acids long. Written as DNA, the CDR3 is TGTGCCAGCAGTTACACTGACAGGGGTGACGCTTTCTTT. Amino acids: CASSYTDRGDAFF.

The rearrangement uses TRBV28 and TRBJ2-2; 7 bases map to TRBD2. The CDR3 has 12 amino acids. Germline V gene lookup returns CDR1 MDHEN and CDR2 SYDVKM. J was trimmed by 4 bases and V by 7 bases; bases with no gene match: 0. The DNA for the CDR3 is TGTGCCAGCATAGCGGGCACCGGGGAGCTGTTTTTT. As protein: CASIAGTGELFF.

J is TRBJ1-5 and V is TRBV18, with D uncertain. The CDR3 totals 14 residues. The germline gives CDR1 KGHSH, CDR2 LQKENI. Trimming took 6 bases from V and 3 from J, leaving 12 bases between them. The CDR3 DNA sequence: TGTGCCAGCTCTTTTGGAGGGAACAATCAGCCCCAGCATTTT. It yields the protein CASSFGGNNQPQHF.

The chain carries TRBV5-3 and TRBJ1-1, with TRBD1 matching over 9 bases. TRBV5-3 is placed among ORFs of uncertain function. CDR3 length: 17 amino acids. V was clipped by 3 bases and J by 0 bases; unmatched bases: 9. CDR3 sequence (DNA): TGTGCCAGAAGCTGGGGACAGGGAATAATATTGAACACTGAAGCTTTCTTT. Amino acid sequence: CARSWGQGIILNTEAFF.